This T cell receptor beta chain emerged from a study of cytomegalovirus exposure and HLA in healthy donors. PCR used 60 Vbeta primers and 13 Jbeta primers. Produced via immunoSEQ multiplex PCR; TCRdb's table is partial and in-frame only. The sample holds about 20,000 clones. Per germline, CDR1 LNHDA and CDR2 SQIVND (reference sequence). The CDR3 is 13 amino acids. V was shortened by 10 bases and J by 4 bases, with 16 bases between the two germline ends. This receptor was identified in a man in his 60s in good health and CMV-seropositive. The chain carries TRBV19 and TRBJ1-1; the D is unclear. Sequencing was carried out using PBMCs. CDR3 amino acids: CATTRREGTEAFF. CDR3 DNA sequence: TGTGCCACCACCCGAAGGGAGGGCACTGAAGCTTTCTTT.